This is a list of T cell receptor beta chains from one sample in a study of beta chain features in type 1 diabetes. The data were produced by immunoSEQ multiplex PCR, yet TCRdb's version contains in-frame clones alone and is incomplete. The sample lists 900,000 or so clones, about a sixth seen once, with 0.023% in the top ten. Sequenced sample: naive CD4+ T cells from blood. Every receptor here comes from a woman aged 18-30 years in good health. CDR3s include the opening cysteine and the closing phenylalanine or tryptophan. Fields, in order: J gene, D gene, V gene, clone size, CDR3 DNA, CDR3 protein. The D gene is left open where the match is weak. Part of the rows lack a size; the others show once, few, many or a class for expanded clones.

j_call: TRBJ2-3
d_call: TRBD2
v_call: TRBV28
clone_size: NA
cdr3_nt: TGTGCCAGCAGTTTTCTTAGCGGGATTAACACAGATACGCAGTATTTT
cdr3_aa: CASSFLSGINTDTQYF

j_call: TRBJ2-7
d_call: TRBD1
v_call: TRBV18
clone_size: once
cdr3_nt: TGTGCCAGCTCACGTGGGACAGGAAGCGAGCAGTACTTC
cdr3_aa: CASSRGTGSEQYF

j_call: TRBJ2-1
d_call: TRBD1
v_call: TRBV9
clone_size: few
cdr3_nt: TGTGCCAGCAGCGTAGAGGCAGGGGGCTTTGAGCAGTTCTTC
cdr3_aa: CASSVEAGGFEQFF

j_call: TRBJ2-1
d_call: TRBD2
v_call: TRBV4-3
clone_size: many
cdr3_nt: TGCGCCAGCAGCCAAGAGGCGGTAGCGGGAGGTGGTGAGCAGTTCTTC
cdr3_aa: CASSQEAVAGGGEQFF

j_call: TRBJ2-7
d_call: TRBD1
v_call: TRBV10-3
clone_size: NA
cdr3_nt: TGTGCCATCAGTGAGGGACAGGGTTACGAGCAGTACTTC
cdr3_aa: CAISEGQGYEQYF

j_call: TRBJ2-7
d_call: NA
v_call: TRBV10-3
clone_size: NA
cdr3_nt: TGTGCCATCAGTGAGAGGGGTTACGAGCAGTACTTC
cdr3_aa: CAISERGYEQYF

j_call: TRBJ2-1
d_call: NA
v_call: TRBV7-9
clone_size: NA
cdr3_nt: TGTGCCAGCAGCCATCCCCCCAAAAGACGGTACCCTTACAATGAGCAGTTCTTC
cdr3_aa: CASSHPPKRRYPYNEQFF

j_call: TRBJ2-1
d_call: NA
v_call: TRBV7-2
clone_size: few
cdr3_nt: TGTGCCAGCAGCACAACGGGAAACCACAATGAGCAGTTCTTC
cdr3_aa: CASSTTGNHNEQFF

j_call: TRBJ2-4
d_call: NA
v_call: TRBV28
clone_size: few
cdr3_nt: TGTGCCAGCAGTTTATGGGCAGGCTCCCTAGCCAAAAACATTCAGTACTTC
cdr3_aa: CASSLWAGSLAKNIQYF

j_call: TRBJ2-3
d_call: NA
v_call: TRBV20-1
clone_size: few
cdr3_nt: TGCAGTGCTAGTGGCCTCAATACGCAGTATTTT
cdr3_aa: CSASGLNTQYF